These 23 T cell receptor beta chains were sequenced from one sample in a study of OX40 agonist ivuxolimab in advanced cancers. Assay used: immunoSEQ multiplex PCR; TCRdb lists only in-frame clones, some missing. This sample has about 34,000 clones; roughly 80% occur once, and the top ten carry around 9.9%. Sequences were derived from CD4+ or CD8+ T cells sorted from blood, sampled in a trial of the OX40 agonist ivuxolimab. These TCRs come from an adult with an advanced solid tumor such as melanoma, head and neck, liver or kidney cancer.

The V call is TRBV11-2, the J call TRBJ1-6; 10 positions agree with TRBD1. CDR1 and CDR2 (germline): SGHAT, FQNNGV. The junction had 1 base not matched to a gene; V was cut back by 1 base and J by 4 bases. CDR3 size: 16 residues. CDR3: CASSLGDRGYNSPLHF. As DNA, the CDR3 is TGTGCCAGCAGCTTAGGGGACAGGGGATATAATTCACCCCTCCACTTT. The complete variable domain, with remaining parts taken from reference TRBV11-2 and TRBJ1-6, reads EAGVAQSPRYKIIEKRQSVAFWCNPISGHATLYWYQQILGQGPKLLIQFQNNGVVDDSQLPKDRFSAERLKGVDSTLKIQPAKLEDSAVYLCASSLGDRGYNSPLHFGNGTRLTVT.

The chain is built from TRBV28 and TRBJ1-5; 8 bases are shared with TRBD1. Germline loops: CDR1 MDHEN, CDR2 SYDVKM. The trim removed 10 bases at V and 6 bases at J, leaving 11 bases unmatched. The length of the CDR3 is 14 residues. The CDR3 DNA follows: TGTGCCACCATTGACAGGGGTGGTCTTCAGCCCCAGCATTTT. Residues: CATIDRGGLQPQHF.

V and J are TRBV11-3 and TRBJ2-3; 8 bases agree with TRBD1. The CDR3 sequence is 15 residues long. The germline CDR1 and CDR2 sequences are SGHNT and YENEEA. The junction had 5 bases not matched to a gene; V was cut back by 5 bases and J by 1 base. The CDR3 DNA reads TGTGCCAGCAGCATGGGACAGGTCCGCACAGATACGCAGTATTTT. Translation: CASSMGQVRTDTQYF.

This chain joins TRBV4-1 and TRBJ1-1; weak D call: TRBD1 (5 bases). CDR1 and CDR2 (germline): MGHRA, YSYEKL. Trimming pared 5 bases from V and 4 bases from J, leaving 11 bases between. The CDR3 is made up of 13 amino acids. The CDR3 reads CASSGGVATEAFF. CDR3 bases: TGCGCCAGCAGCGGGGGGGTTGCCACTGAAGCTTTCTTT.

The CDR3 sequence is CSGQGGETQYF. The CDR3 DNA reads as TGCAGCGGACAGGGTGGGGAGACCCAGTACTTC. The chain couples TRBV29-1 to TRBJ2-5; 7 bases agree with TRBD1. CDR1 and CDR2 from the germline V gene are SQVTM and ANQGSEA. CDR3 length: 11 amino acids. V lost 7 bases and J lost 5; bases outside the gene matches: 4.

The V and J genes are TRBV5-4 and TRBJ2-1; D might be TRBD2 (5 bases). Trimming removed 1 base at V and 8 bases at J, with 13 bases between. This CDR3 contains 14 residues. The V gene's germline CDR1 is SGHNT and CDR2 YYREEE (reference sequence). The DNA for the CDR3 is TGTGCCAGCAGCTTGCCGGGGAGAGGGCATGAGCAGTTCTTC. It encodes CASSLPGRGHEQFF.

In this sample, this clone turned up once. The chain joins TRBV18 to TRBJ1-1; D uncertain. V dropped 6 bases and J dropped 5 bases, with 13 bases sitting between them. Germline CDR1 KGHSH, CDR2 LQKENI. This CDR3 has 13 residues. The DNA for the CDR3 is TGTGCCAGCTCCCAGGACCCGCGAACTGAAGCTTTCTTT. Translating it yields CASSQDPRTEAFF.

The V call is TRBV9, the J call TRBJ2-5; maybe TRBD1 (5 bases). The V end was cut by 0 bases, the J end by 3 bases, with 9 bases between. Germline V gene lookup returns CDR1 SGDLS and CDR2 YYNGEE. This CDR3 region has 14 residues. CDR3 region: CASSVVGREETQYF. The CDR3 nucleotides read TGTGCCAGCAGCGTAGTGGGCAGGGAAGAGACCCAGTACTTC.

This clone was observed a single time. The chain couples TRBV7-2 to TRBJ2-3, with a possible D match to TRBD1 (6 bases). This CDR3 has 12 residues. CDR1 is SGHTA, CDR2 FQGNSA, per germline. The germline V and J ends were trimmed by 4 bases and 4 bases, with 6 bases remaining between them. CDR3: CASSYRADTQYF. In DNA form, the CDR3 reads TGTGCCAGCAGCTACAGGGCAGATACGCAGTATTTT.

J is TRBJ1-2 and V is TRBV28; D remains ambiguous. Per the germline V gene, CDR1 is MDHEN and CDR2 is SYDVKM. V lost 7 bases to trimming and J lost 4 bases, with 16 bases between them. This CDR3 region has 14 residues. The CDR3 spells CASISPQAAYGYTF. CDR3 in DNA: TGTGCCAGCATTAGCCCCCAGGCCGCCTATGGCTACACCTTC.

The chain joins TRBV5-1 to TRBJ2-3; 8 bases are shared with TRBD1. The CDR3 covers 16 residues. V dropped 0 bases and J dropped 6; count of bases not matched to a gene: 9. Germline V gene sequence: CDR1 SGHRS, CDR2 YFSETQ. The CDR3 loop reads CASSLAAGGSWDTQYF. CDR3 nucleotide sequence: TGCGCCAGCAGCTTGGCGGCAGGGGGCTCGTGGGATACGCAGTATTTT.

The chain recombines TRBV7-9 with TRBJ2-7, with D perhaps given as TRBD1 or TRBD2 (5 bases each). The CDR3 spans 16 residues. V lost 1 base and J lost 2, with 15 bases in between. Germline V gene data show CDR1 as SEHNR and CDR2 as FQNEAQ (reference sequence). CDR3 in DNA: TGTGCCAGCAGCTTAGATGCAGGGTTGGGAGCCTACGAGCAGTACTTC. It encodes CASSLDAGLGAYEQYF. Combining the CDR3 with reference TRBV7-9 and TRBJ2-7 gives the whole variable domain DTGVSQNPRHKITKRGQNVTFRCDPISEHNRLYWYRQTLGQGPEFLTYFQNEAQLEKSRLLSDRFSAERPKGSFSTLEIQRTEQGDSAMYLCASSLDAGLGAYEQYFGPGTRLTVT.

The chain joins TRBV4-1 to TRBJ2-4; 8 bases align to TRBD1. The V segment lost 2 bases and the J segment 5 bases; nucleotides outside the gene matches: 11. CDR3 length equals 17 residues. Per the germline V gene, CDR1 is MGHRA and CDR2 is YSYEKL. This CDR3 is CASSQWFRGQRENIQYF. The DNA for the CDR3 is TGCGCCAGCAGCCAATGGTTCAGGGGGCAAAGGGAAAACATTCAGTACTTC.

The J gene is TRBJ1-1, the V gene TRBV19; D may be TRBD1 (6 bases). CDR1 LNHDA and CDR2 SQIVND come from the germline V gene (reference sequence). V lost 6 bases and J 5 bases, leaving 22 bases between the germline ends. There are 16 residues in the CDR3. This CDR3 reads CASRTFAGAAGTEAFF. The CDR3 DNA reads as TGTGCCAGTAGGACCTTCGCAGGGGCCGCGGGGACTGAAGCTTTCTTT.

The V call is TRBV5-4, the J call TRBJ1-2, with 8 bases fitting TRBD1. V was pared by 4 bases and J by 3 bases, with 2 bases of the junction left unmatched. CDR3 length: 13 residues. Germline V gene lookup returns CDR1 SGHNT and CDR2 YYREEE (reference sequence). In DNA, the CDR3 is TGTGCCAGCAGCAAGACAGGGGACTATGGCTACACCTTC. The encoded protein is CASSKTGDYGYTF.

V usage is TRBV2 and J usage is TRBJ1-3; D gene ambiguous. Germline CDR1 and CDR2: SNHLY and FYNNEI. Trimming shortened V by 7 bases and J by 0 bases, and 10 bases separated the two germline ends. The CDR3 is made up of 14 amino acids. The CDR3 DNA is TGTGCCAGCACGGGCAGTATCTCTGGAAACACCATATATTTT. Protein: CASTGSISGNTIYF. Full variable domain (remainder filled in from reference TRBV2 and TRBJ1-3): EPEVTQTPSHQVTQMGQEVILRCVPISNHLYFYWYRQILGQKVEFLVSFYNNEISEKSEIFDDQFSVERPDGSNFTLKIRSTKLEDSAMYFCASTGSISGNTIYFGEGSWLTVV.

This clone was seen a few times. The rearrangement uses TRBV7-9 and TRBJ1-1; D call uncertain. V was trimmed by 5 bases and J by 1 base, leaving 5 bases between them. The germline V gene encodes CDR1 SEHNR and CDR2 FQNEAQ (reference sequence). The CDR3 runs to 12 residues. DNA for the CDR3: TGTGCCAGCAGCGTACAGAACACTGAAGCTTTCTTT. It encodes CASSVQNTEAFF.

The CDR3 loop reads CASSRRGQKTDTQYF. CDR3 sequence (DNA): TGTGCCAGCAGTAGGAGGGGGCAAAAGACAGATACGCAGTATTTT. V and J are TRBV25-1 and TRBJ2-3; D is perhaps TRBD1 (7 bases). The germline V gene encodes CDR1 MGHDK and CDR2 SYGVNS. CDR3 size: 15 residues. Trimming stripped 5 bases from V and 3 bases from J, with 15 bases between. Using reference TRBV25-1 and TRBJ2-3 for the parts outside the CDR3, the full variable domain is EADIYQTPRYLVIGTGKKITLECSQTMGHDKMYWYQQDPGMELHLIHYSYGVNSTEKGDLSSESTVSRIRTEHFPLTLESARPSHTSQYLCASSRRGQKTDTQYFGPGTRLTVL.

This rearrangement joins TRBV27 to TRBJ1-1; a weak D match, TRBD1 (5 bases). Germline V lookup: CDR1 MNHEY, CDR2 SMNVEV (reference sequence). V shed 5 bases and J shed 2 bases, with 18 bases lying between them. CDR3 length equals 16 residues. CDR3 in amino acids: CASSMHSQGTNTEAFF. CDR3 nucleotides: TGTGCCAGCAGTATGCATTCTCAGGGAACCAACACTGAAGCTTTCTTT.

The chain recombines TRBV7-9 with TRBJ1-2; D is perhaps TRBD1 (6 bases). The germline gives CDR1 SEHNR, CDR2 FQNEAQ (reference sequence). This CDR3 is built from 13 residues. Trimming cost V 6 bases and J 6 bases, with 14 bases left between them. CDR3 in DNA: TGTGCCAGCAGGCTCTCGGGGGCCCATGGCTACACCTTC. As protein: CASRLSGAHGYTF.

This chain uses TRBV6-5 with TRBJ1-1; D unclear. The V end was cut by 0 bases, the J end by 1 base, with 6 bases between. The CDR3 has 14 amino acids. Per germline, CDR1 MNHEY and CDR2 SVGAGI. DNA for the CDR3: TGTGCCAGCAGTTACTCGCGAGCGAACACTGAAGCTTTCTTT. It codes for CASSYSRANTEAFF.

The CDR3 DNA is TGTGCCAGTAGTATCGTAGGACAGACCTACGAGCAGTACTTC. This translates into CASSIVGQTYEQYF. J is TRBJ2-7 and V is TRBV19; perhaps TRBD1 as D (6 bases). V lost 3 bases to trimming and J lost 2 bases, with 11 bases between them. Germline V gives CDR1 LNHDA, CDR2 SQIVND (reference sequence). The CDR3 is 14 residues long.

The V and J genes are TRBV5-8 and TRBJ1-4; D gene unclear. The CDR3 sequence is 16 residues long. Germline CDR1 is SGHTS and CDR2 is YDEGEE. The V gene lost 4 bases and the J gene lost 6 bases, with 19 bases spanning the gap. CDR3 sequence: CASSQFLIDNDEKLFF. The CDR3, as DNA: TGTGCCAGCAGCCAATTCCTCATTGACAACGATGAAAAACTGTTTTTT.